This paragraph reports one T cell receptor beta chain. Other DNA sequences within the sample encode an identical CDR3. This record comes from a study of PD-L1 blockade in urothelial cancer. Study-wide context: Bladder-origin urothelial cancer in males covered most of the roughly 29 patients. A median roughly 140,000 T cells were found in blood samples. Analyses were performed on blood at 3 weeks after treatment start (the second dose) and at 6 weeks.

Indicated time point: pretreatment peripheral blood. Synthetic TCR analog templates were spiked into each PCR. The data were produced by immunoSEQ multiplex PCR, yet TCRdb's version contains in-frame clones alone and is incomplete. This table holds 95,000 or so clones, over 75% found once. The CDR3 runs 14 residues. Trimming left V 5 bases short and J 5 bases short, with 13 bases between. Germline V gene lookup returns CDR1 PRHDT and CDR2 FYEKMQ (reference sequence). This clonotype was sampled from a man in his sixties with urothelial cancer. The chain is built from TRBV13 and TRBJ1-5; D gene uncertain. Sequencing was performed on PBMCs, taken around atezolizumab (anti-PD-L1) treatment. In nucleotides, the CDR3 is TGTGCCAGCAGCCTTGGCGGCTCTCATCAGCCCCAGCATTTT. Translated: CASSLGGSHQPQHF.